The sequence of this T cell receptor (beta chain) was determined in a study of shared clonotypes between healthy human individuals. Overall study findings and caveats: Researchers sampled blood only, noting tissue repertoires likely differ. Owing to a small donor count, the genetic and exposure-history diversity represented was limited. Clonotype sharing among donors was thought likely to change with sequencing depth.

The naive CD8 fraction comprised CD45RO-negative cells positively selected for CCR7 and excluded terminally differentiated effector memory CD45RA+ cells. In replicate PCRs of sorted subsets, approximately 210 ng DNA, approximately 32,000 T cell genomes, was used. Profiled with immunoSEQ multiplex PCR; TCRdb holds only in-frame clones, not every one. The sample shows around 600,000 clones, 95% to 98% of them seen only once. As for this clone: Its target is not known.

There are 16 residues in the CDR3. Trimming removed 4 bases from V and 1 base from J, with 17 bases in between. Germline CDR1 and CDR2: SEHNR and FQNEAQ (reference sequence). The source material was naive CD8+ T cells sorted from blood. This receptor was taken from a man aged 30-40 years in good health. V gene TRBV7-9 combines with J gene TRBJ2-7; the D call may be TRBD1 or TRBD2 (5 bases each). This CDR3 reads CASSSQKRGPSYEQYF. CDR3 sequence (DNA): TGTGCCAGCAGCTCCCAGAAACGGGGACCATCCTACGAGCAGTACTTC.